This record concerns one T cell receptor (beta chain) sequence. Its antigen is unidentified. TCRdb's table, derived via immunoSEQ multiplex PCR, lists solely in-frame clones and lacks some. This table has about 10,000 clones, approximately 85% appearing once. In germline, CDR1 is SEHNR, CDR2 FQNEAQ (reference sequence). The ends lost 6 bases at V and 2 bases at J; junction bases unmatched: 4. This CDR3 contains 14 residues. This sample was taken from a study of chemoradiotherapy in HPV16-positive cancers. The study, taken as a whole, reports: Functional assays defining HPV-specific T cells used only a couple of HPV16-positive patients. Candidate HPV-specific clones and E7-related TCR motifs grew in tumor during treatment. HPV-responsive T-cell expansion during chemoradiotherapy was linked to improved recurrence-free survival in HPV16-positive patients.

The chain has TRBV7-9 and TRBJ2-5; 9 bases are a match to TRBD2. Specimen: blood, collected from a patient who underwent chemoradiotherapy. The clonotype was recovered from a human donor with HPV-associated anogenital cancer. In DNA, the CDR3 is TGTGCCAGCAGTCGACTAGCGGAGCAAGAGACCCAGTACTTC. Amino acids: CASSRLAEQETQYF.